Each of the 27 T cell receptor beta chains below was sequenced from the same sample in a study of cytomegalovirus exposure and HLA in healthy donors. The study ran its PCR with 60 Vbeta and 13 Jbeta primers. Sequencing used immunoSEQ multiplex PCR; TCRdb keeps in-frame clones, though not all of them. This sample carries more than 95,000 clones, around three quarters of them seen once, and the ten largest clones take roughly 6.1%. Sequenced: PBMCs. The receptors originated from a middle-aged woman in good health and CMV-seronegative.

DNA of the CDR3: TGTGCCAGCAGCTTATTGTTGGGGGGCACTGAAGCTTTCTTT. It codes for CASSLLLGGTEAFF. The chain recombines TRBV11-2 with TRBJ1-1, with D perhaps TRBD1 (5 bases). The CDR3 totals 14 residues. Deletions cut 2 bases from V and 4 bases from J, with 11 bases between. Germline V gene data show CDR1 as SGHAT and CDR2 as FQNNGV.

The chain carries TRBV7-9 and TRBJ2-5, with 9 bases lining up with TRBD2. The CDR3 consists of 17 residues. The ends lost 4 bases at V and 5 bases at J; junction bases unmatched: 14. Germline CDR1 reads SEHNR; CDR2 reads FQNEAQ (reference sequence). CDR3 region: CASSWLVLAGEWETQYF. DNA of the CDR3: TGTGCCAGCAGCTGGCTCGTTTTAGCGGGAGAATGGGAGACCCAGTACTTC.

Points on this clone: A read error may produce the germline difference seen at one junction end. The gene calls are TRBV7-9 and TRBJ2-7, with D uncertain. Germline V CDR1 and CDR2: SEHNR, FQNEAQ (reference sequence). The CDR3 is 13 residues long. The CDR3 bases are TGTGCCAGCAGCCCCGGGTCCTCCTGCGAGCAGTACTTC. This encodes CASSPGSSCEQYF.

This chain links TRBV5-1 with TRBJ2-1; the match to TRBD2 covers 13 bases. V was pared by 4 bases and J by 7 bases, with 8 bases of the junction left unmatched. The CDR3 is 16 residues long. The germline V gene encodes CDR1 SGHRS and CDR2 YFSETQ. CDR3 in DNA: TGCGCCAGCAGCCCCCCGGGACTAGCGGGATGGAATGAGCAGTTCTTC. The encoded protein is CASSPPGLAGWNEQFF.

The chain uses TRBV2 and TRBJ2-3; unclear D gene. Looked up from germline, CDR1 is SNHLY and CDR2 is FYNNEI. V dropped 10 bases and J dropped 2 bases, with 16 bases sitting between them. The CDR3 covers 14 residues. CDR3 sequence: CATRVRLDTDTQYF. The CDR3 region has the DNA TGTGCCACCCGTGTACGGTTAGACACAGATACGCAGTATTTT.

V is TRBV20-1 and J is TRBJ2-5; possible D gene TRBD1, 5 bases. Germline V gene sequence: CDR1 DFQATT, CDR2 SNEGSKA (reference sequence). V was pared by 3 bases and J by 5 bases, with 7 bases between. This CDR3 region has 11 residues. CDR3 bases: TGCAGTGCTAGGGACAAGGAGACCCAGTACTTC. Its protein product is CSARDKETQYF.

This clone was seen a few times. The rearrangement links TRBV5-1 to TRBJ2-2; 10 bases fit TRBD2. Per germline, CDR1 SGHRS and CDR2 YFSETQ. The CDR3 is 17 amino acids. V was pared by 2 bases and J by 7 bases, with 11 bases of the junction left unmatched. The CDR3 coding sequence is TGCGCCAGCAGCTTCCCCCAGGGGACTAGCGTGTACGGGGAGCTGTTTTTT. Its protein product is CASSFPQGTSVYGELFF.

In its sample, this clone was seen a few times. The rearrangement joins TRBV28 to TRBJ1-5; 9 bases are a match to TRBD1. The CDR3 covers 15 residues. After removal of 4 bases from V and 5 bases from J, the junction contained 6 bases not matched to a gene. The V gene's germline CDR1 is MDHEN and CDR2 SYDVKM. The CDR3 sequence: CASSWTGEGDQPQHF. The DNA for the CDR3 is TGTGCCAGCAGTTGGACAGGGGAAGGGGATCAGCCCCAGCATTTT.

This CDR3 is CASSLAGTEETQYF. The CDR3 DNA sequence: TGTGCCAGCAGCTTGGCCGGGACAGAAGAGACCCAGTACTTC. This chain uses TRBV5-6 with TRBJ2-5, with 7 positions matching TRBD1. The J segment lost 3 bases and the V segment lost 0 bases, leaving 2 bases of the junction unmatched. CDR1 and CDR2 (germline): SGHDT, YYEEEE. The CDR3 runs 14 residues.

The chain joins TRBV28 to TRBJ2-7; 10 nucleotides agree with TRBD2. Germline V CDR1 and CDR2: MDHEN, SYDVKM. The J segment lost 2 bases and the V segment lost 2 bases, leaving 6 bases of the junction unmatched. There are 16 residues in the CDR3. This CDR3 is CASSLPQAGGPYEQYF. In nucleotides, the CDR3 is TGTGCCAGCAGTTTACCCCAAGCGGGAGGGCCCTACGAGCAGTACTTC.

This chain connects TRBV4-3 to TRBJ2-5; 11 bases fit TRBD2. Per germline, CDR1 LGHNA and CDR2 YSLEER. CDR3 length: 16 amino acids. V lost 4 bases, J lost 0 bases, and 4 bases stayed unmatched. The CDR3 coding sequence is TGCGCCAGCAGCCCCGGGACTAGCGGAAACCAAGAGACCCAGTACTTC. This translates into CASSPGTSGNQETQYF.

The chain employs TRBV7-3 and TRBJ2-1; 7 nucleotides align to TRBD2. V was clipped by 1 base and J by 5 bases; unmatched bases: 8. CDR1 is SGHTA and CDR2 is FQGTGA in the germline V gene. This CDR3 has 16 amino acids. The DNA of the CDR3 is TGTGCCAGCAGCTTAATTGGGCTAGCGGATAACAATGAGCAGTTCTTC. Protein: CASSLIGLADNNEQFF. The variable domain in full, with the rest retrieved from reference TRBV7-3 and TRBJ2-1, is GAGVSQTPSNKVTEKGKYVELRCDPISGHTALYWYRQSLGQGPEFLIYFQGTGAADDSGLPNDRFFAVRPEGSVSTLKIQRTERGDSAVYLCASSLIGLADNNEQFFGPGTRLTVL.

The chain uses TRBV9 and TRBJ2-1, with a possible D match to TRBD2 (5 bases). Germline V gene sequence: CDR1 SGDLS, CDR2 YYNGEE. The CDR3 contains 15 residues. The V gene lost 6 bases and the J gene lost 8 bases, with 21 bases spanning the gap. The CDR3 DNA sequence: TGTGCCAGCACCCTGGACTCCCCCCATGACCATGAGCAGTTCTTC. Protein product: CASTLDSPHDHEQFF. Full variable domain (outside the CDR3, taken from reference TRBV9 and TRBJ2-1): DSGVTQTPKHLITATGQRVTLRCSPRSGDLSVYWYQQSLDQGLQFLIQYYNGEERAKGNILERFSAQQFPDLHSELNLSSLELGDSALYFCASTLDSPHDHEQFFGPGTRLTVL.

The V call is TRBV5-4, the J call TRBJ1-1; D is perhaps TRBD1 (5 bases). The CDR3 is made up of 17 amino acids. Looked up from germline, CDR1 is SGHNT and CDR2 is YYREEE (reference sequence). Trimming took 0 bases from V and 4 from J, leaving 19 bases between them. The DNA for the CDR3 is TGTGCCAGCAGCTTGGCATCCAGGGATTGGCTTGGCACTGAAGCTTTCTTT. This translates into CASSLASRDWLGTEAFF. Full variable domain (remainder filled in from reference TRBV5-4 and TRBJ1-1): ETGVTQSPTHLIKTRGQQVTLRCSSQSGHNTVSWYQQALGQGPQFIFQYYREEENGRGNFPPRFSGLQFPNYSSELNVNALELDDSALYLCASSLASRDWLGTEAFFGQGTRLTVV.

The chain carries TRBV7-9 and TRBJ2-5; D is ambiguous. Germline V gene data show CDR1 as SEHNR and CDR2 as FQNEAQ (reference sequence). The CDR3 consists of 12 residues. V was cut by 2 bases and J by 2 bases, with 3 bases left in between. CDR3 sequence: CASSLQQETQYF. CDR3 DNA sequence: TGTGCCAGCAGCTTACAGCAAGAGACCCAGTACTTC.

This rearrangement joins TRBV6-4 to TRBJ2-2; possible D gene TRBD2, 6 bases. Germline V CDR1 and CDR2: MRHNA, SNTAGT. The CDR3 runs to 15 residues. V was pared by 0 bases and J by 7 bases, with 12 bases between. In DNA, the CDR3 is TGTGCCAGCAGTGACTCGACGCGGGGTATCGGGGAGCTGTTTTTT. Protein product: CASSDSTRGIGELFF.

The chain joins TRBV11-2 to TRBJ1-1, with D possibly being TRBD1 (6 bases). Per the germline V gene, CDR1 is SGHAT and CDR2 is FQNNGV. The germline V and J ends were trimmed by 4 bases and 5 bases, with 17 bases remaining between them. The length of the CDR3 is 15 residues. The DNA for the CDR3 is TGTGCCAGCAGCTCGGGGACACCCCAAGGAACTGAAGCTTTCTTT. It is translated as CASSSGTPQGTEAFF.

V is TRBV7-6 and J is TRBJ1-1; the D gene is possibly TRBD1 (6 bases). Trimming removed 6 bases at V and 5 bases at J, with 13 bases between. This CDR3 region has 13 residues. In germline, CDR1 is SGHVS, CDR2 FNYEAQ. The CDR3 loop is CASRNNRVTEAFF. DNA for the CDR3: TGTGCCAGCAGAAATAACAGGGTGACTGAAGCTTTCTTT.

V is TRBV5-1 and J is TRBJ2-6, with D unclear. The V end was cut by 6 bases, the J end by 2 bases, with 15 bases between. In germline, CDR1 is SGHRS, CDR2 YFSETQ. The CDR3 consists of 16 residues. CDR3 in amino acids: CASNNRTVTGANVLTF. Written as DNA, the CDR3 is TGCGCCAGCAATAACAGAACAGTTACTGGGGCCAACGTCCTGACTTTC.

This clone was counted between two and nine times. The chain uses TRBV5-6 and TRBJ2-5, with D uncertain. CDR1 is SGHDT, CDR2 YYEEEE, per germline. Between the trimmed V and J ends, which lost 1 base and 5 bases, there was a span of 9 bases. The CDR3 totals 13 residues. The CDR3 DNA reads TGTGCCAGCAGCTTGAAAGGAGCCGAGACCCAGTACTTC. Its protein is CASSLKGAETQYF.

CDR3 sequence reads: CASSQLLAGGSTLNNEQFF. DNA of the CDR3: TGCGCCAGCAGCCAACTACTAGCGGGAGGTAGTACTCTAAACAATGAGCAGTTCTTC. This rearrangement joins TRBV4-1 to TRBJ2-1; 12 nucleotides line up with TRBD2. This CDR3 comprises 19 residues. The ends lost 2 bases at V and 5 bases at J; junction bases unmatched: 13. From germline, CDR1 is MGHRA and CDR2 YSYEKL.

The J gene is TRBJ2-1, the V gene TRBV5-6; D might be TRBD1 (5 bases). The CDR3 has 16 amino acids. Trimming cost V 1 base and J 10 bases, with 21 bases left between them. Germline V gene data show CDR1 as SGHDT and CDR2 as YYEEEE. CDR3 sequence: CASSLFRQGRSKEQFF. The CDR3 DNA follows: TGTGCCAGCAGCTTGTTTAGGCAGGGCCGATCAAAAGAGCAGTTCTTC.

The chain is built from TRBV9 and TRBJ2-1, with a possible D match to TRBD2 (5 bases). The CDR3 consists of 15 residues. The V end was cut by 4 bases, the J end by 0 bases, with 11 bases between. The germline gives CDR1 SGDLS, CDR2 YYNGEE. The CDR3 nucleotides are TGTGCCAGCAGCTTGGACTTAAGCTCCTACAATGAGCAGTTCTTC. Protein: CASSLDLSSYNEQFF.

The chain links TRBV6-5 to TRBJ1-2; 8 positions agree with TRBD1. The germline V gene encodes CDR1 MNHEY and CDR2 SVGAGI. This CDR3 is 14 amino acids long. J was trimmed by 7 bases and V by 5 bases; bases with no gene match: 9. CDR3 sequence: CASSEVQGAPGYTF. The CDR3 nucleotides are TGTGCCAGCAGTGAAGTCCAGGGGGCGCCTGGCTACACCTTC.

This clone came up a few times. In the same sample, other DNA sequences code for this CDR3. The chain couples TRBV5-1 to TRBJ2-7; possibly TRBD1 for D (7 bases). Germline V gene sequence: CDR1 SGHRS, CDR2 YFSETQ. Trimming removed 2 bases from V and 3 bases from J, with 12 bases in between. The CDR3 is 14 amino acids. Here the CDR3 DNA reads TGCGCCAGCAGCTTTAACAGGGGAGGCTACGAGCAGTACTTC. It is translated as CASSFNRGGYEQYF. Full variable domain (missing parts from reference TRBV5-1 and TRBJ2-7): KAGVTQTPRYLIKTRGQQVTLSCSPISGHRSVSWYQQTPGQGLQFLFEYFSETQRNKGNFPGRFSGRQFSNSRSEMNVSTLELGDSALYLCASSFNRGGYEQYFGPGTRLTVT.

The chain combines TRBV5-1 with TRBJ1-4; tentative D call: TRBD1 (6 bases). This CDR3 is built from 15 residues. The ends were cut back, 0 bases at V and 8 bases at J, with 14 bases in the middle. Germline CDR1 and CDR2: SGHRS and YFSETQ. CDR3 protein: CASSLGGQLGEKLFF. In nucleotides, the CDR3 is TGCGCCAGCAGCTTGGGCGGACAGCTTGGAGAAAAACTGTTTTTT.

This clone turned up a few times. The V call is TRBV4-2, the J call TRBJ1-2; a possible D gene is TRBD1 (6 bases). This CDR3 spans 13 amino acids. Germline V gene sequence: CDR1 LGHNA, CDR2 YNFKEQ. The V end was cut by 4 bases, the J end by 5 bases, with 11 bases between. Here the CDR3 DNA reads TGTGCCAGCAGCCCAAATACAGGGTATGGCTACACCTTC. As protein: CASSPNTGYGYTF.